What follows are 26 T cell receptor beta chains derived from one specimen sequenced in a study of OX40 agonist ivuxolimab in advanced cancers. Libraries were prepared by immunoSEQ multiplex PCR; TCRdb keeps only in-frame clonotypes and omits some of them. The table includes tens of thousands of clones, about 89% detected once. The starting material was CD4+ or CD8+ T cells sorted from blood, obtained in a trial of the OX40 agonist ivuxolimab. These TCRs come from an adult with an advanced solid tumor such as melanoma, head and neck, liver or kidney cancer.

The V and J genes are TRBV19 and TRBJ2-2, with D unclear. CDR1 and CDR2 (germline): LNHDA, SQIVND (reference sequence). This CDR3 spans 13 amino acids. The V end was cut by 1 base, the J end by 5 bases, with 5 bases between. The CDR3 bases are TGTGCCAGTAGTATAGTAACAACCGGGGAGCTGTTTTTT. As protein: CASSIVTTGELFF.

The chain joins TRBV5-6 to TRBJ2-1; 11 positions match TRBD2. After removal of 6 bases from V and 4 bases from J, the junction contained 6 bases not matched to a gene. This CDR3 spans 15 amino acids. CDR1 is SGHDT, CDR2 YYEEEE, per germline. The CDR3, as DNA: TGTGCCAGCACTCCCGGGACTAGCGGTTACAATGAGCAGTTCTTC. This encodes CASTPGTSGYNEQFF.

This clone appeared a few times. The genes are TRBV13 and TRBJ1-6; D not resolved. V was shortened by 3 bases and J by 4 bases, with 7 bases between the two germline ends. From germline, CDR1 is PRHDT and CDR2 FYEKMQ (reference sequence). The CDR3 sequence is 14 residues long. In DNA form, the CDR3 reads TGTGCCAGCAGCTTGGAAGGGTATAATTCACCCCTCCACTTT. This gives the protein CASSLEGYNSPLHF.

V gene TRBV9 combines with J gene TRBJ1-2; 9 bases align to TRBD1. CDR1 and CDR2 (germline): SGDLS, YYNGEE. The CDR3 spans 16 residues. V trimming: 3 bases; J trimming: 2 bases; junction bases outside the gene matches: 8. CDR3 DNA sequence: TGTGCCAGCAGCGCCTTCGGAGGGACAGGGAACTATGGCTACACCTTC. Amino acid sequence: CASSAFGGTGNYGYTF.

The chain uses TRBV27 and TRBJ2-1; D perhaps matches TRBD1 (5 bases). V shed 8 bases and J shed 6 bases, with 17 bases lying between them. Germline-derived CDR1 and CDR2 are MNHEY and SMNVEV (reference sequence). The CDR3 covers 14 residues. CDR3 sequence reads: CASRFGANLNEQFF. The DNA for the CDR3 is TGTGCCAGCCGATTTGGGGCCAATCTCAATGAGCAGTTCTTC.

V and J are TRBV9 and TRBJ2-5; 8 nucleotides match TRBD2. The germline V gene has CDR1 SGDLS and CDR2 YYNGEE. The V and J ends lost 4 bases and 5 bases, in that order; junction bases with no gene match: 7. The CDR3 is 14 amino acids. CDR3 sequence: CASSSPGLGETQYF. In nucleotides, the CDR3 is TGTGCCAGCAGCTCTCCGGGACTAGGGGAGACCCAGTACTTC.

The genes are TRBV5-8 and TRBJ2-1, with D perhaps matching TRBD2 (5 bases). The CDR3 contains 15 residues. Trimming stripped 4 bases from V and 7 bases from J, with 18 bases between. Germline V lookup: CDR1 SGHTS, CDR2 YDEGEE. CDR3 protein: CASSPGPPTGNEQFF. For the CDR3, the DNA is TGTGCCAGCAGCCCTGGTCCCCCAACGGGGAATGAGCAGTTCTTC.

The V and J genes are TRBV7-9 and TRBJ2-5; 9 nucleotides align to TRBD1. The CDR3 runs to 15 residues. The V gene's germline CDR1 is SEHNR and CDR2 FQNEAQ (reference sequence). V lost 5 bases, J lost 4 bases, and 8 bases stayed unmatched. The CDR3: CASSPKDRGAETQYF. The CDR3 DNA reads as TGTGCCAGCAGCCCTAAGGACAGGGGTGCAGAGACCCAGTACTTC.

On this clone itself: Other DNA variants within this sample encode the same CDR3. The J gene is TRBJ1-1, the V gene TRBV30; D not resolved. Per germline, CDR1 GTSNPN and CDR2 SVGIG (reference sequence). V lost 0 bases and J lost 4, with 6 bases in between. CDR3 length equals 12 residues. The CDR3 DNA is TGTGCCTGGAGTGTACTCGGCACTGAAGCTTTCTTT. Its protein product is CAWSVLGTEAFF.

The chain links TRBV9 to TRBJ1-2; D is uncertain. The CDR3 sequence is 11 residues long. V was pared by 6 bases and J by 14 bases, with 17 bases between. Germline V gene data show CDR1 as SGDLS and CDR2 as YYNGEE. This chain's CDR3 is CASNAPGWKTF. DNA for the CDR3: TGTGCCAGCAACGCCCCCGGCTGGAAAACCTTC.

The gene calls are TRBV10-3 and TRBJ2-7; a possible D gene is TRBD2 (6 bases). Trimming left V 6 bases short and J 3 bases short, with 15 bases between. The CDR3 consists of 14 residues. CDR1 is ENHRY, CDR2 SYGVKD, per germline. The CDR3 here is CAISPGTGDYEQYF. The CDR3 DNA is TGTGCCATCAGCCCCGGGACTGGAGACTACGAGCAGTACTTC.

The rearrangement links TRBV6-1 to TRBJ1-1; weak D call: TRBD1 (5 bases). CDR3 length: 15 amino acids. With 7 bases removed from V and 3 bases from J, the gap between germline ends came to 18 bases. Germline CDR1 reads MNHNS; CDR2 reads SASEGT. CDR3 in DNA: TGTGCCAGCATTTCGGGGACGGGGGGTTACACTGAAGCTTTCTTT. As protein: CASISGTGGYTEAFF.

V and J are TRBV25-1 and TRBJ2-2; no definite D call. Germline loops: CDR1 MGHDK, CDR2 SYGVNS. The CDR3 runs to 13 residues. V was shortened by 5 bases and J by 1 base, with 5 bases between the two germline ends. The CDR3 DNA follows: TGTGCCAGCAGTCTAAGGAACACCGGGGAGCTGTTTTTT. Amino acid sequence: CASSLRNTGELFF.

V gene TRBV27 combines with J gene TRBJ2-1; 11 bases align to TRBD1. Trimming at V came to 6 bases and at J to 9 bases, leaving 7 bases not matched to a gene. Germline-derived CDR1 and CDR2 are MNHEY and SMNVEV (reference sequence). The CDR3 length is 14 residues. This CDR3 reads CASSRGTGGGEQFF. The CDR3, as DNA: TGTGCCAGCAGCCGAGGGACAGGGGGTGGTGAGCAGTTCTTC.

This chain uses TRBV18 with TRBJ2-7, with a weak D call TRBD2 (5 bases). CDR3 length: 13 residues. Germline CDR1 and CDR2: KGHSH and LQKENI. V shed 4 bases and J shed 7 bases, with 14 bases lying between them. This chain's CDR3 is CASSRSSRGEQYV. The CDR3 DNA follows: TGTGCCAGCTCACGATCCTCCCGCGGGGAGCAGTACGTC.

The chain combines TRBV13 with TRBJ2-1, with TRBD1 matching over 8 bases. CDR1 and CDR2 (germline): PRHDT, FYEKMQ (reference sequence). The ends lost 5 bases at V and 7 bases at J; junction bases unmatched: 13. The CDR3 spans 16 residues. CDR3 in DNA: TGTGCCAGCAGCCTACCCACAGGACAGGGTTCGAATGAGCAGTTCTTC. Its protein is CASSLPTGQGSNEQFF.

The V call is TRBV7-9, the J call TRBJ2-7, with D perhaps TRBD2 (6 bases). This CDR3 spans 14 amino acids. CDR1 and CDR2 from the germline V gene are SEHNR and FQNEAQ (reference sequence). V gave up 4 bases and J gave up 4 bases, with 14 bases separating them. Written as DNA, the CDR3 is TGTGCCAGCAGCTCACCTAGCGACGAATACGAGCAGTACGTC. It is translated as CASSSPSDEYEQYV.

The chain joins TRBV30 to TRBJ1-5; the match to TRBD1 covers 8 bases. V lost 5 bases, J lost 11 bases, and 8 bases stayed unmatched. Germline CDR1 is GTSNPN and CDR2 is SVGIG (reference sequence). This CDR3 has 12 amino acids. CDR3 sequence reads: CAWGTGQATQHF. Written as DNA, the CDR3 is TGTGCCTGGGGGACAGGTCAGGCGACCCAGCATTTT.

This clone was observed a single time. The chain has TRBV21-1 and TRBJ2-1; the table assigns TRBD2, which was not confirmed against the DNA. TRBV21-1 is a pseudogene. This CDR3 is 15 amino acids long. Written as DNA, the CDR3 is TGTGCCAACGACTTAGCGGGAGTACGCTTGGATGAGCAGTTCTTC. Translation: CANDLAGVRLDEQFF.

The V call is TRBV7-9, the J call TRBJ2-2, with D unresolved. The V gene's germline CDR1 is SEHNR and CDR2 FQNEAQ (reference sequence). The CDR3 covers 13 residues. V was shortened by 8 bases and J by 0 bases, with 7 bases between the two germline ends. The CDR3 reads CASGPSNTGELFF. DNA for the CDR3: TGTGCCAGCGGGCCTTCGAACACCGGGGAGCTGTTTTTT.

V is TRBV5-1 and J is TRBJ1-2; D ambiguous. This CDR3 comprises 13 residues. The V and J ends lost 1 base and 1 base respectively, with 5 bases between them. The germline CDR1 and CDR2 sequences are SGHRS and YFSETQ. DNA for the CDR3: TGCGCCAGCAGCTTGTCCAGTAACTATGGCTACACCTTC. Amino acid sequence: CASSLSSNYGYTF.

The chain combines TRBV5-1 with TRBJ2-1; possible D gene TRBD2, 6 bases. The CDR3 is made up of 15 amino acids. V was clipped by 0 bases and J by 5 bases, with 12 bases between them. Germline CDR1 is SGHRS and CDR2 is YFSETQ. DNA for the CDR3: TGCGCCAGCAGCTTGGGGGCTAGCGTAGACAATGAGCAGTTCTTC. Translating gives CASSLGASVDNEQFF.

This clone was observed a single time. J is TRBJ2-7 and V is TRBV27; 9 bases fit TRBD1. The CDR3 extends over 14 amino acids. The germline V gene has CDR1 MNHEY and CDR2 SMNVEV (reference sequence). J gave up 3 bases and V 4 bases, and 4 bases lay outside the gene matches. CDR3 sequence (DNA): TGTGCCAGCAGTTACAAGACAGGGGGCTACGAGCAGTACTTC. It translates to CASSYKTGGYEQYF.

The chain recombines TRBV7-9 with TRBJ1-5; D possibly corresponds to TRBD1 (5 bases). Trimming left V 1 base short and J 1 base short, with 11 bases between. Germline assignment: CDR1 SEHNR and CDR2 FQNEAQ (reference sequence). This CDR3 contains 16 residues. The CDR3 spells CASSLGGRDSNQPQHF. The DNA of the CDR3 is TGTGCCAGCAGCTTAGGTGGGAGGGACAGCAATCAGCCCCAGCATTTT.

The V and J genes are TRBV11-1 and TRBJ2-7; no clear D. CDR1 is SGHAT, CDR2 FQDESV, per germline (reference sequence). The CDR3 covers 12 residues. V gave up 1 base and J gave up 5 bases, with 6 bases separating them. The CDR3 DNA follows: TGTGCCAGCAGCTTAGGGCCCCACGAGCAGTACTTC. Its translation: CASSLGPHEQYF.

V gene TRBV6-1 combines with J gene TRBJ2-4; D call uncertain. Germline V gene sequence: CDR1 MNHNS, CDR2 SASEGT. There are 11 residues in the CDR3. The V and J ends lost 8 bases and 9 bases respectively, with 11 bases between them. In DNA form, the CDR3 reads TGTGCCAGCGAGGTGAAACGCATTCAGTACTTC. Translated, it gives CASEVKRIQYF.